The 30 T cell receptor beta chains in this list originate from one sample, sequenced in a study of identical twins. TCRdb reprocessed the 5' RACE reads via MiXCR and lists one record per CDR3 protein. This table has 450,000 to 600,000 distinct CDR3 sequences, about a fifth appearing once. These data also featured in a second study, about yellow fever vaccine responses in identical twins.

The sequencing sample was made of CD4+ T cells sorted from blood. Receptor source: a woman in her late teens or twenties in good health.

The sample holds many counts of this clonotype. The V call is TRBV6-1, the J call TRBJ1-1; D unclear. This CDR3 contains 15 residues. The ends were cut back, 5 bases at V and 0 bases at J, with 13 bases in the middle. Germline assignment: CDR1 MNHNS and CDR2 SASEGT. CDR3 residues: CASSPWGVLNTEAFF. CDR3 DNA: TGTGCCAGCAGTCCCTGGGGAGTGTTGAACACTGAAGCTTTCTTT.

This clonotype was seen a handful of times. The J gene is TRBJ2-3, the V gene TRBV5-1; no reliable D call. From germline, CDR1 is SGHRS and CDR2 YFSETQ. The length of the CDR3 is 17 residues. V lost 4 bases and J lost 0, with 18 bases in between. In nucleotides, the CDR3 is TGCGCCAGCAGCCCTGTTAGTTTGGGGTTCAGCACAGATACGCAGTATTTT. It codes for CASSPVSLGFSTDTQYF.

This clonotype occurred a few times. The chain employs TRBV7-2 and TRBJ2-7; 9 bases map to TRBD1. This CDR3 region has 13 residues. Germline CDR1 and CDR2: SGHTA and FQGNSA. With 5 bases clipped from V and 3 bases from J, the junction kept 2 bases outside the gene matches. The CDR3 here is CASSRDRDYEQYV. Here the CDR3 DNA reads TGTGCCAGCAGCAGGGACAGGGACTACGAGCAGTACGTC.

This clonotype appeared a few times. The chain uses TRBV10-3 and TRBJ2-7; no clear D gene. Germline CDR1 is ENHRY and CDR2 is SYGVKD. Trimming cost V 4 bases and J 5 bases, with 12 bases left between them. The CDR3 is 13 residues long. CDR3 in DNA: TGTGCCATCAGTGGTGTCGGCCGCGACGAGCAGTACTTC. Protein: CAISGVGRDEQYF.

The chain uses TRBV20-1 and TRBJ2-1; TRBD2 matches 9 bases. Germline trimming cut 0 bases from V and 6 bases from J; bases unmatched to any gene: 12. The CDR3 runs 17 residues. Germline V CDR1 and CDR2: DFQATT, SNEGSKA (reference sequence). CDR3 sequence (DNA): TGCAGTGCTAGAGAAAATCTGGGACTAGCACTCGGCAATGAGCAGTTCTTC. It encodes CSARENLGLALGNEQFF.

The sample holds a few counts of this clonotype. The chain carries TRBV11-2 and TRBJ2-7; possible D gene TRBD2, 5 bases. V lost 0 bases to trimming and J lost 1 base, with 10 bases between them. The V gene's germline CDR1 is SGHAT and CDR2 FQNNGV. The CDR3 has 15 residues. In nucleotides, the CDR3 is TGTGCCAGCAGCTTAGATCTGGGGAGATCCTACGAGCAGTACTTC. Its protein is CASSLDLGRSYEQYF.

This clonotype was counted only a few times. The chain combines TRBV20-1 with TRBJ1-4, with D maybe TRBD1 (6 bases). The CDR3 length is 12 residues. Germline CDR1 DFQATT, CDR2 SNEGSKA (reference sequence). The CDR3 region has the DNA TGCAGCGTAGGGGGACCTAATGAAAAACTGTTTTTT. Encoded protein: CSVGGPNEKLFF.

In its sample, this clonotype was seen a few times. V gene TRBV12-3 or TRBV12-4 combines with J gene TRBJ2-3; TRBD2 aligns across 8 bases. The CDR3 spans 15 residues. V gave up 4 bases and J gave up 4 bases; unmatched junction bases: 7. The CDR3 region has the DNA TGTGCCAGCAGTTCACCGGGGGGGAGGGCAGATACGCAGTATTTT. It translates to CASSSPGGRADTQYF.

This clonotype came up a few times. The chain carries TRBV7-9 and TRBJ2-7; no clear D. There are 14 residues in the CDR3. V lost 5 bases to trimming and J lost 0 bases, with 11 bases between them. Germline CDR1 and CDR2: SEHNR and FQNEAQ (reference sequence). This CDR3 reads CASSEDQRSYEQYF. CDR3 sequence (DNA): TGTGCCAGCAGCGAGGACCAGCGCTCCTACGAGCAGTACTTC.

The CDR3 DNA is TGTGCCAGCTATAACAGTCAGGGAGTTAACTATGGCTACACCTTC. Encoded protein: CASYNSQGVNYGYTF. The chain combines TRBV28 with TRBJ1-2; tentatively, D is TRBD1 (5 bases). The V end was cut by 8 bases, the J end by 1 base, with 17 bases between. CDR1 and CDR2 from the germline V gene are MDHEN and SYDVKM. The CDR3 is made up of 15 amino acids.

Only a few counts were recorded for this clonotype. The J gene is TRBJ2-1, the V gene TRBV2, with D perhaps TRBD2 (6 bases). V dropped 4 bases and J dropped 0 bases, with 10 bases sitting between them. The CDR3 is made up of 15 amino acids. Germline loops: CDR1 SNHLY, CDR2 FYNNEI. Here the CDR3 DNA reads TGTGCCAGCAGTGCGGGACTCAGCTCCTACAATGAGCAGTTCTTC. It translates to CASSAGLSSYNEQFF.

This clonotype was observed a handful of times. The chain is built from TRBV11-1 and TRBJ2-5, with 10 bases aligning to TRBD1. This CDR3 region has 16 residues. Trimming removed 3 bases from V and 6 bases from J; junction bases left unmatched: 10. Germline lookup yields CDR1 SGHAT and CDR2 FQDESV (reference sequence). CDR3 DNA: TGTGCCAGCAGCTTTGGGACAGGGGTCGTCATGAAGACCCAGTACTTC. It encodes CASSFGTGVVMKTQYF.

The rearrangement uses TRBV10-3 and TRBJ2-1, with D unresolved. This CDR3 contains 13 residues. Germline CDR1 ENHRY, CDR2 SYGVKD. The V end was cut by 10 bases, the J end by 5 bases, with 15 bases between. The CDR3 DNA follows: TGTGCCACCGCCGGGCGCGAAAACAATGAGCAGTTCTTC. Residues: CATAGRENNEQFF.

The chain is built from TRBV6-1 and TRBJ2-5; 9 bases match TRBD1. CDR3 size: 16 residues. Germline V gene lookup returns CDR1 MNHNS and CDR2 SASEGT. V was pared by 3 bases and J by 5 bases, with 10 bases of the junction left unmatched. The CDR3 region has the DNA TGTGCCAGCAGTGACCGATATGGACAGGGGCGGGAGACCCAGTACTTC. It codes for CASSDRYGQGRETQYF.

In this sample, this clonotype turned up a few times. V gene TRBV28 combines with J gene TRBJ2-7; TRBD2 agrees at 8 bases. V trimming: 7 bases; J trimming: 0 bases; junction bases outside the gene matches: 8. Germline V CDR1 and CDR2: MDHEN, SYDVKM. This CDR3 is built from 15 residues. The CDR3 loop reads CASNLPGGLSYEQYF. In nucleotides, the CDR3 is TGTGCCAGCAATCTCCCGGGAGGGCTCTCCTACGAGCAGTACTTC.

V usage is TRBV4-1 and J usage is TRBJ2-4, with TRBD2 matching over 13 bases. CDR1 is MGHRA, CDR2 YSYEKL, per germline. The CDR3 length is 16 residues. V shed 0 bases, J shed 8 bases, and the junction held 4 bases outside the gene matches. The CDR3, as DNA: TGCGCCAGCAGCCAAGAAGGGACTAGCGGGATGTACATTCAGTACTTC. Translated: CASSQEGTSGMYIQYF.

The rearrangement joins TRBV11-1 to TRBJ2-6, with TRBD1 identical over 8 bases. Germline lookup yields CDR1 SGHAT and CDR2 FQDESV (reference sequence). Trimming cost V 2 bases and J 0 bases; bases outside gene matches: 6. This CDR3 has 18 residues. CDR3 amino acids: CASSLLTGVFSGANVLTF. The CDR3, as DNA: TGTGCCAGCAGCTTACTGACAGGGGTCTTCTCTGGGGCCAACGTCCTGACTTTC.

This chain joins TRBV7-2 and TRBJ2-2; 7 bases match TRBD2. Per germline, CDR1 SGHTA and CDR2 FQGNSA. This CDR3 is 16 amino acids long. Trimming cost V 5 bases and J 5 bases; bases outside gene matches: 11. CDR3 residues: CASSRAAGVWTGELFF. Here the CDR3 DNA reads TGTGCCAGCAGCCGTGCTGCGGGAGTATGGACCGGGGAGCTGTTTTTT.

This chain links TRBV12-3 or TRBV12-4 with TRBJ2-3; 10 nucleotides align to TRBD1. This CDR3 region has 13 residues. The trim removed 5 bases at V and 9 bases at J, leaving 5 bases unmatched. Written as DNA, the CDR3 is TGTGCCAGCAGTCTGGGGACAGGGGTGACGCAGTATTTT. It specifies CASSLGTGVTQYF.

The chain has TRBV5-1 and TRBJ1-1, with D hard to call. Trimming pared 2 bases from V and 8 bases from J, leaving 13 bases between. Germline V gives CDR1 SGHRS, CDR2 YFSETQ. This CDR3 is 13 amino acids long. DNA for the CDR3: TGCGCCAGCAGCTTTTTGGTGGGGAAAGAAGCTTTCTTT. Protein sequence: CASSFLVGKEAFF.

This chain connects TRBV10-3 to TRBJ2-5, with 10 bases that match TRBD1. This CDR3 region has 15 residues. The V and J ends lost 2 bases and 5 bases, in that order; junction bases with no gene match: 5. The germline V gene has CDR1 ENHRY and CDR2 SYGVKD. The CDR3 region has the DNA TGTGCCATCAGTGAGGACAGGGGGCGGTTGGAGACCCAGTACTTC. Translation gives CAISEDRGRLETQYF.

This clonotype was observed a handful of times. The V gene is TRBV18, the J gene TRBJ2-7, with 9 nucleotides matching TRBD1. The length of the CDR3 is 16 residues. Trimming at V came to 5 bases and at J to 5 bases, leaving 13 bases not matched to a gene. CDR1 is KGHSH and CDR2 is LQKENI in the germline V gene. The CDR3 here is CASSAKSGQGVNEQYF. CDR3 DNA: TGTGCCAGCTCAGCCAAGTCGGGACAGGGTGTGAACGAGCAGTACTTC. Complete variable domain (other parts from reference TRBV18 and TRBJ2-7): NAGVMQNPRHLVRRRGQEARLRCSPMKGHSHVYWYRQLPEEGLKFMVYLQKENIIDESGMPKERFSAEFPKEGPSILRIQQVVRGDSAAYFCASSAKSGQGVNEQYFGPGTRLTVT.

The rearrangement joins TRBV7-9 to TRBJ2-7, with 8 bases that match TRBD1. Trimming at V came to 4 bases and at J to 3 bases, leaving 5 bases not matched to a gene. Germline assignment: CDR1 SEHNR and CDR2 FQNEAQ (reference sequence). The CDR3 has 14 amino acids. The CDR3 sequence is CASSSGQGHYEQYV. The CDR3 nucleotides read TGTGCCAGCAGCTCCGGACAGGGACACTACGAGCAGTACGTC.

As to this clonotype: One end of the junction fails to match germline, which may point to a read error. The rearrangement uses TRBV4-2 and TRBJ1-6, with unresolved D. The CDR3 has 16 amino acids. Germline V gene data show CDR1 as LGHNA and CDR2 as YNFKEQ. CDR3 DNA sequence: TGTGCCATCAGCCCGCGGCGCCTAAGCGGGAATTCACCCCTCCACTTT. Translated: CAISPRRLSGNSPLHF.

There are a few counts of this clonotype. The chain recombines TRBV20-1 with TRBJ2-1, with TRBD2 matching over 12 bases. The CDR3 length is 14 residues. V lost 1 base and J lost 8; bases outside the gene matches: 3. The germline V gene has CDR1 DFQATT and CDR2 SNEGSKA (reference sequence). Here the CDR3 reads CSARVLAGGDEQFF. DNA for the CDR3: TGCAGTGCTAGAGTTCTAGCGGGAGGGGATGAGCAGTTCTTC.

This rearrangement joins TRBV12-3 or TRBV12-4 to TRBJ2-3, with D hard to call. V lost 5 bases and J lost 6, with 12 bases in between. The CDR3 totals 13 residues. The CDR3 is CASSPRTWDTQYF. The CDR3 DNA reads as TGTGCCAGCAGTCCTAGAACATGGGATACGCAGTATTTT.

This clonotype showed up many times. V is TRBV29-1 and J is TRBJ2-2; 8 bases align to TRBD1. This CDR3 comprises 15 residues. Germline V gene lookup returns CDR1 SQVTM and CDR2 ANQGSEA. V shed 2 bases, J shed 3 bases, and the junction held 5 bases outside the gene matches. The CDR3 loop is CSVELGQGYTGELFF. CDR3 DNA sequence: TGCAGCGTTGAACTTGGACAGGGATACACCGGGGAGCTGTTTTTT.

This clonotype was seen a handful of times. The chain is built from TRBV5-1 and TRBJ1-1; D perhaps matches TRBD1 (5 bases). Germline lookup yields CDR1 SGHRS and CDR2 YFSETQ. There are 15 residues in the CDR3. V was trimmed by 0 bases and J by 10 bases, leaving 19 bases between them. The CDR3 region is CASSLEVLGTGGAFF. DNA for the CDR3: TGCGCCAGCAGCTTGGAGGTTTTGGGCACAGGTGGAGCTTTCTTT.

The gene calls are TRBV7-2 and TRBJ2-1; unclear D gene. V was cut by 2 bases and J by 9 bases, with 17 bases left in between. Looked up from germline, CDR1 is SGHTA and CDR2 is FQGNSA. The CDR3 consists of 15 residues. The CDR3 is CASSLLGVVVGEQFF. DNA for the CDR3: TGTGCCAGCAGCTTATTAGGTGTGGTCGTTGGTGAGCAGTTCTTC.

The rearrangement links TRBV7-2 to TRBJ2-1; 8 nucleotides align to TRBD2. V trimming: 5 bases; J trimming: 4 bases; junction bases outside the gene matches: 10. This CDR3 spans 16 amino acids. Germline V lookup: CDR1 SGHTA, CDR2 FQGNSA. The CDR3 coding sequence is TGTGCCAGCAGCCAAAGGGCGACTAGCGTATACAATGAGCAGTTCTTC. This encodes CASSQRATSVYNEQFF.